A single sample gave rise to the 5 T cell receptor beta chains below, sequenced in a study of T cells after posttransplantation cyclophosphamide. Assay: immunoSEQ multiplex PCR; the TCRdb copy retains only in-frame clones and omits some. In the table there are fewer than 55,000 clones, 94% of which are singletons. Sequenced material: PBMCs. Source of these receptors: a woman aged 25 to 39 in good health and a related stem cell transplant donor.

V and J are TRBV19 and TRBJ1-3, with D possibly matching TRBD1 (6 bases). The CDR3 contains 14 residues. V was cut by 5 bases and J by 3 bases, with 11 bases left in between. Germline CDR1 reads LNHDA; CDR2 reads SQIVND (reference sequence). The CDR3 DNA sequence: TGTGCCAGTAGTCCCGGGACACTTGGAAACACCATATATTTT. It encodes CASSPGTLGNTIYF.

This clone occurred a few times. The chain links TRBV28 to TRBJ2-3; D possibly corresponds to TRBD2 (5 bases). This CDR3 has 17 amino acids. Germline CDR1 reads MDHEN; CDR2 reads SYDVKM. V lost 7 bases and J lost 4, with 24 bases in between. CDR3 residues: CASTPEEGLVLSDTQYF. DNA of the CDR3: TGTGCCAGCACCCCGGAAGAGGGTTTAGTTTTGTCAGATACGCAGTATTTT.

This chain joins TRBV7-2 and TRBJ2-3; 9 nucleotides match TRBD1. V trimming: 1 base; J trimming: 1 base; junction bases outside the gene matches: 3. The germline V gene encodes CDR1 SGHTA and CDR2 FQGNSA. The CDR3 runs to 16 residues. As DNA, the CDR3 is TGTGCCAGCAGCTTAGTTTGGACAGGGGGCACAGATACGCAGTATTTT. It is translated as CASSLVWTGGTDTQYF.

V is TRBV4-1 and J is TRBJ1-5, with TRBD1 identical over 9 bases. The CDR3 spans 18 residues. The germline gives CDR1 MGHRA, CDR2 YSYEKL. The J segment lost 1 base and the V segment lost 2 bases, leaving 9 bases of the junction unmatched. The CDR3 loop reads CASSQNEQGAGSNQPQHF. CDR3 DNA: TGCGCCAGCAGCCAAAACGAACAGGGGGCCGGGAGCAATCAGCCCCAGCATTTT.

CDR3 nucleotide sequence: TGTGCCACCAGCAGGGCCGGGACTAGATACAATGAGCAGTTCTTC. Its protein product is CATSRAGTRYNEQFF. The chain is built from TRBV15 and TRBJ2-1, with TRBD2 matching over 8 bases. Losses at the gene ends were 3 bases for V and 4 bases for J; bases not matched to a gene: 5. Germline V gene sequence: CDR1 LNHNV, CDR2 YYDKDF (reference sequence). This CDR3 has 15 residues.